This record covers a single T cell receptor beta chain. The clone's antigen remains unknown. Qualities for individual bases were not recorded, and no much larger clone is one base off. The data were obtained in a study of patients and donors after allogeneic stem cell transplantation (TCRdb year 2020). The CDR3 starts with the cysteine, ends with the phenylalanine, and has 13 residues. The retained sequence is limited to the CDR3, 39 bases, with the frame set at the first base. Trimming takes 5 bases from V and 11 bases from J, and the germline ends sit 18 bases apart. The library relied on RT-PCR. The listed sequencing device is NextSeq 550. The raw public reads went through TCRdb reprocessing: fastp at Q25, MiXCR clone calling, in-frame beta chains kept. Entries are consolidated by CDR3 protein sequence, retaining the most common genes and DNA. The sample includes some 2,500 distinct CDR3 sequences, with around 8.2% observed a single time. The top ten clones comprise roughly a quarter of the sample.

The sequence derives from a human donor who was either an allogeneic HSCT recipient or a stem cell or donor lymphocyte infusion donor (not recorded which). It is not recorded whose cells these are; they may come from a transplant donor. Sequenced material: blood, either unsorted or a sorted T cell fraction (not recorded which). Rearrangement joined TRBV12-3 or TRBV12-4 to TRBJ1-1; the best D guess is TRBD1, with 6 bases matching. The CDR3 sequence is CASSQTGAREAFF. Read as DNA, the sequence is TGTGCCAGCAGTCAAACGGGGGCCCGGGAGGCTTTCTTT.